These T cell receptor beta chains were read from a single sample in a study of CD8 T cells in ankylosing spondylitis. TCRdb redid the calling of the 5' RACE reads with MiXCR, one entry per CDR3 protein. Of some 240,000 distinct CDR3 sequences listed, around 7.8% are singletons. Material for sequencing was blood, either unsorted or a sorted T cell fraction (not recorded which). All receptors derive from a male donor with ankylosing spondylitis or in good health (not recorded which). CDR3s include the opening cysteine and the closing phenylalanine or tryptophan. D genes are given only for firm matches. Some rows have no size entry. The others give once, few or many, or a class for an expanded clone.

many	NA	TRBJ2-1	TRBV5-5	TGTGCCAGCAGTCGAGTATCGGATTCAGGGGCGAGGCTGCATGAGCAGTTCTTC	CASSRVSDSGARLHEQFF
NA	TRBD2	TRBJ2-1	TRBV12-3/TRBV12-4	TGTGCCAGCAGATCCACTAGCGGGGGGGATAACAATGAGCAGTTCTTC	CASRSTSGGDNNEQFF
NA	TRBD1	TRBJ2-5	TRBV20-1	TGCAGTGCTAAAGGGACAGAACAAGAGACCCAGTACTTC	CSAKGTEQETQYF
many	NA	TRBJ2-3	TRBV5-8	TGTGCCAGCAGCTTGGCCTCAGCACCGAGGGATACGCAGTATTTT	CASSLASAPRDTQYF
many	TRBD1	TRBJ1-4	TRBV5-1	TGCGCCAGCAGCTTGGCCCGGGACAGCGGTTTCGAAAAACTGTTTTTT	CASSLARDSGFEKLFF
NA	NA	TRBJ2-1	TRBV5-5	TGTGCCAGCAGCTTCCCTGAAGGGAGCTCCTACAATGAGCAGTTCTTC	CASSFPEGSSYNEQFF
many	TRBD1	TRBJ2-2	TRBV20-1	TGCAGTGCTAGAGACCCGGACAGGGGGCAAGCCGGGGAGCTGTTTTTT	CSARDPDRGQAGELFF
few	TRBD1	TRBJ2-7	TRBV5-1	TGCGCCAGCAGCTTGATGACAGGGGCTCAGGAGCAGTACTTC	CASSLMTGAQEQYF
many	TRBD2	TRBJ2-1	TRBV20-1	TGCAGTGCTCCCGGACTAGCGGGGGGGTACAATGAGCAGTTCTTC	CSAPGLAGGYNEQFF
many	NA	TRBJ1-2	TRBV10-3	TGTGCCATCAGTGAGTCGGGGGGAGGATCGAGGCACGGCTACACCTTC	CAISESGGGSRHGYTF
many	NA	TRBJ1-1	TRBV5-1	TGCGCCAGCACCTTAGGGAACACTGAAGCTTTCTTT	CASTLGNTEAFF
many	TRBD1	TRBJ1-2	TRBV30	TGTGCCTGGAGTGCCGGGACAGGGGGAGGTGGCTACACCTTC	CAWSAGTGGGGYTF
few	NA	TRBJ2-1	TRBV5-1	TGCGCCAGCAGCTTGGCCGTTAATAGGGGGACACTCTCCAACAATGAGCAGTTCTTC	CASSLAVNRGTLSNNEQFF
many	TRBD2	TRBJ2-1	TRBV20-1	TGCAGTGCTAGGGGTGCCTCAACGTGGCGGGAGCTCCGTCATGAGCAGTTCTTC	CSARGASTWRELRHEQFF
many	NA	TRBJ1-5	TRBV7-9	TGTGCCAGCAGCTTAGGGGGCGTTGGCAATCAGCCCCAGCATTTT	CASSLGGVGNQPQHF
NA	NA	TRBJ2-3	TRBV10-2	TGCGCCAGCAGTGCTCACAGTCAGAGCACAGATACGCAGTATTTT	CASSAHSQSTDTQYF
many	NA	TRBJ1-3	TRBV5-5	TGTGCCAGCAGCTTGGTCCAAGCCAGGCGCTCTGGAAACACCATATATTTT	CASSLVQARRSGNTIYF